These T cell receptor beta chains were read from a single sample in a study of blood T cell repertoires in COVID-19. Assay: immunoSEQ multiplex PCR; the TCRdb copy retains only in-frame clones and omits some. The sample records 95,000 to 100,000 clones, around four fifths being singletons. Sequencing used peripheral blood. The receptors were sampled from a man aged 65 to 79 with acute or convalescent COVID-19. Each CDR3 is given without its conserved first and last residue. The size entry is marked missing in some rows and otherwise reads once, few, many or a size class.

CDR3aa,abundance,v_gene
ASSLQGSSYNEQF,NA,TRBV5-1
ASSLSGGWQGEQF,NA,TRBV13
SGRMSGGVTEAF,NA,TRBV29-1
ASTNPSGQPNTGELF,NA,TRBV19
ATSRDGVTGDTEAF,few,TRBV15
ASSPAEYEQY,NA,TRBV18
AWSGWNNSPLH,NA,TRBV30
ATHAAGPNEQF,NA,TRBV28
ATRDRDMNTEAF,NA,TRBV2
ASSTRTGGNYGYT,few,TRBV9
ASSAGITGELF,NA,TRBV28
ASSDYGGPGTDTQY,NA,TRBV6-4
ASSIARDRGRENTEAF,few,TRBV19
ASSLGGTVNYGYT,NA,TRBV5-1
ASRPDRGFGPQH,NA,TRBV19
ASSLRPSGGSSSYEQY,NA,TRBV5-1
ASSQDRNIQY,NA,TRBV7-9
ASSLGLAGGQETQY,once,TRBV5-1
ASSQGGAYTGELF,NA,TRBV3-1/TRBV3-2
ASSLGGGSGNEQF,NA,TRBV11-3
ASSVDSRPLH,NA,TRBV28